This T cell receptor (beta chain) stems from a study of blood T cell repertoires in COVID-19. Per the germline V gene, CDR1 is MNHEY and CDR2 is SMNVEV (reference sequence). The CDR3 extends over 13 amino acids. Trimming took 5 bases from V and 0 from J, leaving 7 bases between them. A few counts support this clone. Generated by immunoSEQ multiplex PCR, the TCRdb table keeps only in-frame clones and is missing some. Of 220,000 or so clones in the sample, roughly four fifths were seen once. The sample comprised peripheral blood. The J gene is TRBJ1-1, the V gene TRBV27; D call uncertain. The origin of this receptor is a woman aged 60 to 75 with acute or convalescent COVID-19. The CDR3 loop reads CASSTNLNTEAFF. The CDR3, as DNA: TGTGCCAGCAGTACTAACCTGAACACTGAAGCTTTCTTT.